This section outlines one TCR beta chain sequence together with its context. The sample belongs to a study of blood T cell repertoires in COVID-19. Study-wide context: There were acute and convalescent COVID-19 samples, and they came from the United States, Italy and Spain. From T cells, B-cell-depleted T cells, or PBMCs came the material, which was cDNA or gDNA.

Methods used by the authors: Amplification of reference gene primers provided the estimated nucleated cell counts. Sequenced by immunoSEQ multiplex PCR; TCRdb stores in-frame clones only, minus some. Clonal size and the V and J genes are those of that table, whereas D and trimming came from the DNA. The table records about 260,000 clones, about nine tenths of them present only once. Trimming cost V 3 bases and J 9 bases, with 12 bases left between them. Per the germline V gene, CDR1 is LNHDA and CDR2 is SQIVND (reference sequence). There are 14 residues in the CDR3. The TCR sequence derives from a man in his forties or fifties who had recovered from COVID-19. Sequencing input: peripheral blood. This sequence joins TRBV19 and TRBJ1-6, with D perhaps matching TRBD1 (5 bases). The CDR3: CASSMGQPSSPLHF. The DNA for the CDR3 is TGTGCCAGTAGTATGGGGCAGCCAAGTTCACCCCTCCACTTT.